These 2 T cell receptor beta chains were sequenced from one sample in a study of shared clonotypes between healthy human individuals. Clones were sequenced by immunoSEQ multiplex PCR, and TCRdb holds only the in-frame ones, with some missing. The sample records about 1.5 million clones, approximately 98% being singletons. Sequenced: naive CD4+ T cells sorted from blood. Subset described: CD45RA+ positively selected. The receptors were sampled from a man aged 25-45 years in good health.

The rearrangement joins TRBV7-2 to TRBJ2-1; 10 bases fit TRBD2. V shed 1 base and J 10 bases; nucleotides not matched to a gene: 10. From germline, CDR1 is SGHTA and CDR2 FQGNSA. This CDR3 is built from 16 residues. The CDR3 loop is CASSLGPSGSPREQFF. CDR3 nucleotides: TGTGCCAGCAGCTTAGGCCCTAGCGGGAGCCCCCGCGAGCAGTTCTTC.

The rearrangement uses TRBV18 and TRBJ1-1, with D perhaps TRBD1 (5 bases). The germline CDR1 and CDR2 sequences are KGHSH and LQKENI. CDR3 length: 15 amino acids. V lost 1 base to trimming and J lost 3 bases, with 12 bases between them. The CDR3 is CASSPRGDVYTEAFF. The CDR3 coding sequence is TGTGCCAGCTCACCACGGGGGGATGTATACACTGAAGCTTTCTTT.